The 30 T cell receptor beta chains below all came from one sample that was sequenced in a study of blood T cells in healthy people across ages (dated by TCRdb to between 2014 and 2017). Receptors were amplified or captured by 5' RACE. Reads for this sample came from an Illumina HiSeq 2500. A second roughly 7 to 12 cycle PCR used a sample-barcoded 5' primer and a J-beta primer mix. TCRdb reprocessing: public reads trimmed at Q25 with fastp, clones called with MiXCR, in-frame beta chains kept. A single entry per CDR3 protein holds the most common genes and DNA from its merged rows. This sample gives over 1.5 million distinct CDR3 sequences in total; 40% to 55% of them show up just once. The ten largest clones add up to 2.1% of the sample. Source material: blood. Source of these receptors: a woman in her thirties or forties in good health.

This clonotype was counted a few times. The DNA of the CDR3 is TGTGCCAGCAGTCCACAGGGGGCCCTCGAGCAGTACTTC. Amino acids: CASSPQGALEQYF. The chain carries TRBV28 and TRBJ2-7; 9 bases map to TRBD1. This CDR3 contains 13 residues. V shed 5 bases, J shed 6 bases, and the junction held 5 bases outside the gene matches. The germline CDR1 and CDR2 sequences are MDHEN and SYDVKM.

V and J are TRBV29-1 and TRBJ1-1; unclear D gene. The germline V gene has CDR1 SQVTM and CDR2 ANQGSEA. The CDR3 loop spans 13 amino acids. V was cut by 1 base and J by 4 bases, with 10 bases left in between. The CDR3 is CSVEVSPSTEAFF. For the CDR3, the DNA is TGCAGCGTTGAAGTAAGTCCGAGCACTGAAGCTTTCTTT. Together with reference TRBV29-1 and TRBJ1-1, the CDR3 gives the full variable domain: SAVISQKPSRDICQRGTSLTIQCQVDSQVTMMFWYRQQPGQSLTLIATANQGSEATYESGFVIDKFPISRPNLTFSTLTVSNMSPEDSSIYLCSVEVSPSTEAFFGQGTRLTVV.

This chain links TRBV28 with TRBJ2-5; 12 positions agree with TRBD2. This CDR3 contains 14 residues. Germline V gene lookup returns CDR1 MDHEN and CDR2 SYDVKM. V shed 6 bases, J shed 8 bases, and the junction held 7 bases outside the gene matches. The CDR3 nucleotides read TGTGCCAGCAGCCTTCGACTAGCGGGGGTAACCCAGTACTTC. This codes for CASSLRLAGVTQYF.

There are a few counts of this clonotype. The V gene is TRBV7-2, the J gene TRBJ2-3; 7 nucleotides align to TRBD1. The V and J ends lost 5 bases and 4 bases, in that order; junction bases with no gene match: 12. The CDR3 spans 16 residues. The V gene's germline CDR1 is SGHTA and CDR2 FQGNSA. CDR3 protein: CASSRDRAQSSDTQYF. CDR3 in DNA: TGTGCCAGCAGCCGTGACAGGGCACAGAGTTCAGATACGCAGTATTTT. The complete variable domain, with remaining parts taken from reference TRBV7-2 and TRBJ2-3, reads GAGVSQSPSNKVTEKGKDVELRCDPISGHTALYWYRQSLGQGLEFLIYFQGNSAPDKSGLPSDRFSAERTGGSVSTLTIQRTQQEDSAVYLCASSRDRAQSSDTQYFGPGTRLTVL.

The chain couples TRBV7-9 to TRBJ2-3, with TRBD1 matching over 10 bases. In germline, CDR1 is SEHNR, CDR2 FQNEAQ (reference sequence). V gave up 4 bases and J gave up 3 bases; unmatched junction bases: 7. The CDR3 extends over 16 amino acids. CDR3 protein: CASSSTTGGKTDTQYF. DNA of the CDR3: TGTGCCAGCAGCTCAACGACAGGGGGCAAGACAGATACGCAGTATTTT.

The gene calls are TRBV7-9 and TRBJ1-4; D unclear. The CDR3 consists of 12 residues. Trimming stripped 5 bases from V and 7 bases from J, with 8 bases between. Germline V gene lookup returns CDR1 SEHNR and CDR2 FQNEAQ (reference sequence). The CDR3 here is CASSLGLEKLFF. The CDR3 coding sequence is TGTGCCAGCAGCCTAGGACTTGAAAAACTGTTTTTT.

The chain recombines TRBV15 with TRBJ1-2; D perhaps matches TRBD1 (6 bases). V was clipped by 4 bases and J by 8 bases, with 14 bases between them. Germline CDR1 and CDR2: LNHNV and YYDKDF (reference sequence). The CDR3 covers 13 residues. The CDR3 protein is CATSTNRVKGYTF. The CDR3 nucleotides read TGTGCCACCAGCACAAACAGGGTTAAGGGCTACACCTTC.

The chain combines TRBV27 with TRBJ2-7, with D perhaps being TRBD1 or TRBD2 (5 bases each). This CDR3 comprises 14 residues. V gave up 6 bases and J gave up 2 bases, with 14 bases separating them. CDR1 is MNHEY and CDR2 is SMNVEV in the germline V gene (reference sequence). CDR3 bases: TGTGCCAGCAGCCGAGCAGGGAGAGCCTACGAGCAGTACTTC. Translating gives CASSRAGRAYEQYF.

This chain connects TRBV18 to TRBJ2-1; D is ambiguous. The CDR3 consists of 12 residues. CDR1 is KGHSH, CDR2 LQKENI, per germline. V was clipped by 2 bases and J by 7 bases, with 6 bases between them. The CDR3: CASSPIRNEQFF. The CDR3 DNA reads TGTGCCAGCTCACCAATAAGGAATGAGCAGTTCTTC.

This clonotype has more than one count but fewer than ten. The V call is TRBV29-1, the J call TRBJ1-4; no clear D. Germline V gene data show CDR1 as SQVTM and CDR2 as ANQGSEA. This CDR3 has 12 residues. Between the trimmed V and J ends, which lost 3 bases and 3 bases, there was a span of 5 bases. CDR3 sequence (DNA): TGCAGCGTTGAGAGGGCTAATGAAAAACTGTTTTTT. Protein: CSVERANEKLFF.

CDR3 DNA: TGCGCCAGCAGCTTCCTCGGGGCAACTAATGAAAAACTGTTTTTT. This translates into CASSFLGATNEKLFF. V and J are TRBV5-1 and TRBJ1-4; D unclear. Trimming removed 2 bases from V and 0 bases from J, with 8 bases in between. In germline, CDR1 is SGHRS, CDR2 YFSETQ. The CDR3 has 15 residues.

In its sample, this clonotype was seen once. A read error may be the cause here, since a much bigger clone is one base away. The rearrangement uses TRBV2 and TRBJ2-3, with D perhaps TRBD2 (6 bases). The CDR3 is made up of 11 amino acids. V was trimmed by 8 bases and J by 6 bases, leaving 9 bases between them. CDR1 is SNHLY and CDR2 is FYNNEI in the germline V gene. The CDR3 DNA follows: TGTGCCAGCCCACTAGCCGATACGCAGTATTTT. Translation gives CASPLADTQYF.

The CDR3 sequence: CASSLAASSRNTEAFF. The CDR3 bases are TGCGCCAGCAGCTTGGCCGCGTCCAGTAGAAACACTGAAGCTTTCTTT. The chain carries TRBV5-1 and TRBJ1-1; unclear D gene. CDR1 is SGHRS and CDR2 is YFSETQ in the germline V gene. V lost 0 bases and J 2 bases, leaving 14 bases between the germline ends. There are 16 residues in the CDR3.

This clonotype was counted only a few times. The chain carries TRBV5-1 and TRBJ2-1; 7 bases align to TRBD2. Trimming at V came to 0 bases and at J to 6 bases, leaving 9 bases not matched to a gene. The CDR3 extends over 16 amino acids. The germline CDR1 and CDR2 sequences are SGHRS and YFSETQ. CDR3 DNA sequence: TGCGCCAGCAGCTTGGGACTAGCTCCGAACCTCAATGAGCAGTTCTTC. The encoded protein is CASSLGLAPNLNEQFF.

This clonotype was seen a single time. The junction differs from germline at one of its ends, possibly a read error. The chain joins TRBV7-9 to TRBJ1-2; the D gene is possibly TRBD1 (5 bases). The CDR3 runs to 15 residues. The germline V gene has CDR1 SEHNR and CDR2 FQNEAQ (reference sequence). The CDR3 DNA follows: TGTGCCAGCAGCCGTGGCCGGGGACTAAACTATGGCCACACCTTC. Its translation: CASSRGRGLNYGHTF.

The chain couples TRBV9 to TRBJ2-3; D ambiguous. With 0 bases removed from V and 3 bases from J, the gap between germline ends came to 14 bases. This CDR3 comprises 16 residues. Germline V gene lookup returns CDR1 SGDLS and CDR2 YYNGEE. DNA of the CDR3: TGTGCCAGCAGCGTAGGATCCTCATCCCCGACAGATACGCAGTATTTT. Protein: CASSVGSSSPTDTQYF.

The CDR3 DNA sequence: TGTGCCAGCACCCAAGGGGCGGCGCAGTATTTT. Its translation: CASTQGAAQYF. The gene calls are TRBV7-2 and TRBJ2-3; D might be TRBD1 (5 bases). Trimming took 7 bases from V and 10 from J, leaving 12 bases between them. This CDR3 region has 11 residues. Germline-derived CDR1 and CDR2 are SGHTA and FQGNSA.

The CDR3 is CARGRDSFFSGANVLTF. CDR3 nucleotide sequence: TGTGCCAGGGGCCGGGACAGCTTTTTCTCTGGGGCCAACGTCCTGACTTTC. The chain employs TRBV21-1 and TRBJ2-6; the DNA was not used to check the table's D call, TRBD1. TRBV21-1 constitutes a pseudogene. This CDR3 comprises 17 residues.

V is TRBV13 and J is TRBJ1-2; D is ambiguous. Germline CDR1 reads PRHDT; CDR2 reads FYEKMQ (reference sequence). This CDR3 is 14 amino acids long. V shed 8 bases and J shed 2 bases, with 15 bases lying between them. The CDR3 reads CASHGEVENYGYTF. The CDR3 DNA is TGTGCCAGCCATGGGGAGGTGGAGAACTATGGCTACACCTTC.

The V gene is TRBV28, the J gene TRBJ1-1; weak D call: TRBD1 (6 bases). Germline lookup yields CDR1 MDHEN and CDR2 SYDVKM. V was clipped by 3 bases and J by 0 bases, with 14 bases between them. The CDR3 is made up of 16 amino acids. CDR3 nucleotides: TGTGCCAGCAGTTTTTACGGGGGGCCCATGAACACTGAAGCTTTCTTT. Translation: CASSFYGGPMNTEAFF.

The CDR3 DNA reads as TGTGCCAGCGCGCTGGTCCGCTCCTACGAGCAGTACTTC. Encoded protein: CASALVRSYEQYF. The chain is built from TRBV7-2 and TRBJ2-7; D is uncertain. V was trimmed by 8 bases and J by 0 bases, leaving 11 bases between them. Germline V CDR1 and CDR2: SGHTA, FQGNSA. This CDR3 comprises 13 residues.

This clonotype was seen only a few times. J is TRBJ2-7 and V is TRBV12-3 or TRBV12-4, with 9 bases matching TRBD1. This CDR3 is built from 14 residues. V lost 6 bases to trimming and J lost 0 bases; unmatched junction nucleotides: 3. The chain's CDR3 is CASRGQGTSYEQYF. The CDR3 DNA reads TGTGCCAGCAGGGGACAGGGAACCTCCTACGAGCAGTACTTC.

The chain joins TRBV20-1 to TRBJ2-7; 7 positions agree with TRBD1. Trimming at V came to 2 bases and at J to 3 bases, leaving 1 base not matched to a gene. This CDR3 is built from 12 residues. Germline V CDR1 and CDR2: DFQATT, SNEGSKA (reference sequence). The CDR3 DNA follows: TGCAGTGCTAGACAGGGGGTCTACGAGCAGTACTTC. Translation: CSARQGVYEQYF.

The chain is built from TRBV7-9 and TRBJ2-1; 10 bases agree with TRBD1. Germline CDR1 and CDR2: SEHNR and FQNEAQ (reference sequence). V shed 7 bases and J 2 bases; nucleotides not matched to a gene: 8. The CDR3 totals 16 residues. The CDR3 protein is CASTDPGQGAYNEQFF. The CDR3, as DNA: TGTGCCAGCACCGATCCAGGACAGGGGGCCTACAATGAGCAGTTCTTC.

The chain couples TRBV20-1 to TRBJ2-3, with 11 bases matching TRBD2. Losses at the gene ends were 3 bases for V and 4 bases for J; bases not matched to a gene: 9. CDR3 length: 16 residues. Germline assignment: CDR1 DFQATT and CDR2 SNEGSKA (reference sequence). CDR3 region: CSASGASGGLADTQYF. Here the CDR3 DNA reads TGCAGTGCTAGTGGGGCTAGCGGGGGGCTGGCAGATACGCAGTATTTT.

This chain uses TRBV6-6 with TRBJ2-2; 9 bases are shared with TRBD1. The germline V gene encodes CDR1 MNHNY and CDR2 SVGAGI (reference sequence). The CDR3 consists of 15 residues. J was trimmed by 3 bases and V by 5 bases; bases with no gene match: 4. The CDR3 region is CASSATGGYTGELFF. In DNA form, the CDR3 reads TGTGCCAGCAGTGCCACAGGGGGCTACACCGGGGAGCTGTTTTTT.

This sequence joins TRBV2 and TRBJ2-7; 7 nucleotides line up with TRBD1. V was clipped by 7 bases and J by 6 bases; unmatched bases: 9. Looked up from germline, CDR1 is SNHLY and CDR2 is FYNNEI. This CDR3 has 13 residues. The CDR3 DNA reads TGTGCCAGCAATGTCGAGGGGGCGGTCGAGCAGTACTTC. It codes for CASNVEGAVEQYF.

The rearrangement links TRBV19 to TRBJ2-5, with TRBD1 as a possible D gene (6 bases). This CDR3 is 15 amino acids long. Trimming left V 4 bases short and J 4 bases short, with 16 bases between. Germline CDR1 and CDR2: LNHDA and SQIVND (reference sequence). DNA for the CDR3: TGTGCCAGTAGTAGTTGGGACACTGGCCGAGAGACCCAGTACTTC. The encoded protein is CASSSWDTGRETQYF.

The rearrangement uses TRBV20-1 and TRBJ2-1; D is ambiguous. The length of the CDR3 is 14 residues. Looked up from germline, CDR1 is DFQATT and CDR2 is SNEGSKA (reference sequence). V shed 3 bases and J shed 6 bases, with 15 bases lying between them. CDR3 in DNA: TGCAGTGCTAGGGACCGGGTCTTAGGCAATGAGCAGTTCTTC. This encodes CSARDRVLGNEQFF.

The chain combines TRBV7-9 with TRBJ1-5, with 9 positions matching TRBD1. Germline V gene data show CDR1 as SEHNR and CDR2 as FQNEAQ (reference sequence). The CDR3 runs to 17 residues. Trimming removed 5 bases from V and 5 bases from J; junction bases left unmatched: 13. The DNA for the CDR3 is TGTGCCAGCAGCCTCGGCCGGACCCGGGACAGGGATCAGCCCCAGCATTTT. Protein sequence: CASSLGRTRDRDQPQHF.